This TCR beta chain was recorded in a study of T-cell memory formation after mild COVID-19. Germline CDR1 and CDR2: LNHNV and YYDKDF (reference sequence). The CDR3 consists of 12 residues. Trimming stripped 6 bases from V and 2 bases from J, with 7 bases between. TCRdb itself ran the 5' RACE reads through MiXCR, one entry per CDR3 protein. The sample has approximately 51,000 distinct CDR3 sequences, over 9% seen once. The sequencing input was PBMCs or a T cell subset sorted from them (not recorded which). The chain couples TRBV15 to TRBJ1-1; the D gene is possibly TRBD1 (5 bases). The TCR was taken from an adult woman who had mild COVID-19 (a few samples of this study predate the infection). Cell type and time point are not known. The CDR3 coding sequence is TGTGCCACCAGTCAGGGAAACACTGAAGCTTTCTTT. It yields the protein CATSQGNTEAFF.